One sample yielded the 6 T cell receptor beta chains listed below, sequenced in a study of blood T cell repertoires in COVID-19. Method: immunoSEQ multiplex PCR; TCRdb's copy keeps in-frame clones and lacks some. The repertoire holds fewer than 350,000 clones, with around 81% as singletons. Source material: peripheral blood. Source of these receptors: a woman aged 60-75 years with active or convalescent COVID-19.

The CDR3 is CASSYSRGNQPQHF. For the CDR3, the DNA is TGTGCCAGCAGTTACTCGCGAGGGAATCAGCCCCAGCATTTT. The V call is TRBV6-5, the J call TRBJ1-5; D uncertain. The germline V gene encodes CDR1 MNHEY and CDR2 SVGAGI. This CDR3 has 14 amino acids. V lost 0 bases to trimming and J lost 4 bases, with 7 bases between them.

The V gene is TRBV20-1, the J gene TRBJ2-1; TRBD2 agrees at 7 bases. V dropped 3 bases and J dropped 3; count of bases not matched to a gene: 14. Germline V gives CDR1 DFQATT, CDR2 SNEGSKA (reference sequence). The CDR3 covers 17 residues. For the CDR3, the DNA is TGCAGTGCTAGTCTCGGCCTGACTAGCAGAATCTACAATGAGCAGTTCTTC. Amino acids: CSASLGLTSRIYNEQFF.

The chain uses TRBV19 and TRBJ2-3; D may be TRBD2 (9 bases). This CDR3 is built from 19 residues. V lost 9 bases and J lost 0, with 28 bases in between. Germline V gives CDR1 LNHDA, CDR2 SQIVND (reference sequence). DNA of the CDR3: TGTGCCAGCCAGGGGGCTAATAGCGGGGGCCACCCTAGCACAGATACGCAGTATTTT. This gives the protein CASQGANSGGHPSTDTQYF.

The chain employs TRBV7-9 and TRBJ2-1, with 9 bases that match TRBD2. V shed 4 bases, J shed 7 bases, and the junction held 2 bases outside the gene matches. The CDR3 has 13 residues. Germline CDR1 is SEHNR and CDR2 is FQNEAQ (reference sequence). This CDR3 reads CASSSAGGNEQFF. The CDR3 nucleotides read TGTGCCAGCAGCTCCGCGGGGGGGAATGAGCAGTTCTTC.

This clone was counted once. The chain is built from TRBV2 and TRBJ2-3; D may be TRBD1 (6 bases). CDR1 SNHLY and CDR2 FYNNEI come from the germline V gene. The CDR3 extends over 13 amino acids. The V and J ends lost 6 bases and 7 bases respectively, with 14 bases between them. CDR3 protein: CASSLGGWNTQYF. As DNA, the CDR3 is TGTGCCAGCAGCCTAGGGGGATGGAATACGCAGTATTTT.

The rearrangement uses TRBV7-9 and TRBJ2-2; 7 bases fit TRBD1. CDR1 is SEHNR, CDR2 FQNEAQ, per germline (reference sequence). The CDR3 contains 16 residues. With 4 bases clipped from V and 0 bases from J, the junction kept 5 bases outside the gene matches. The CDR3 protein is CASSSPQGTNTGELFF. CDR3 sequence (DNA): TGTGCCAGCAGCTCGCCACAGGGGACGAACACCGGGGAGCTGTTTTTT.